One and the same sample provided the 5 T cell receptor beta chains below, sequenced in a study of CD8 T cells in ankylosing spondylitis. General study findings and limits: Seemingly characteristic of ankylosing spondylitis blood was a TCR beta motif consisting of 7 or 8 highly homologous variants.

TCRdb analysed the 5' RACE reads with MiXCR anew, one entry per CDR3 protein. Of around 390,000 distinct CDR3 sequences listed, about 20% are singletons. Their specific antigens are unknown. The source material was blood, either unsorted or a sorted T cell fraction (not recorded which). The receptor source for this set is a male donor with ankylosing spondylitis.

This clonotype was counted at least ten times. V gene TRBV25-1 combines with J gene TRBJ2-5; D perhaps matches TRBD2 (6 bases). Germline V lookup: CDR1 MGHDK, CDR2 SYGVNS. With 10 bases removed from V and 4 bases from J, the gap between germline ends came to 19 bases. The CDR3 consists of 14 residues. The CDR3 bases are TGTGCCACCGAGGACGGGAGTAAGGGAGAGACCCAGTACTTC. This translates into CATEDGSKGETQYF.

This clonotype was recorded a few times. V is TRBV10-3 and J is TRBJ2-7; weak D call: TRBD2 (10 bases). This CDR3 is 17 amino acids long. CDR1 ENHRY and CDR2 SYGVKD come from the germline V gene. The V end was cut by 8 bases, the J end by 7 bases, with 30 bases between. CDR3 nucleotide sequence: TGTGCCATCGGCTGGGGACAGGGAGCGGGAGGGCTGCCAGAGCAGTACTTC. It yields the protein CAIGWGQGAGGLPEQYF.

This clonotype has a handful of counts. The chain recombines TRBV19 with TRBJ1-5, with 8 nucleotides matching TRBD1. V shed 4 bases, J shed 4 bases, and the junction held 12 bases outside the gene matches. The CDR3 contains 17 residues. Germline V CDR1 and CDR2: LNHDA, SQIVND (reference sequence). Written as DNA, the CDR3 is TGTGCCAGTAGTACCGGGGGTGGGACAGGATTAAATCAGCCCCAGCATTTT. Translating it yields CASSTGGGTGLNQPQHF.

Only one count was recorded for this clonotype. The V gene is TRBV11-3, the J gene TRBJ2-7; TRBD1 matches 7 bases. J was trimmed by 0 bases and V by 4 bases; bases with no gene match: 9. Germline values: CDR1 SGHNT, CDR2 YENEEA. The CDR3 length is 16 residues. The CDR3 loop reads CASSSRDSQDSYEQYF. CDR3 nucleotide sequence: TGTGCCAGCAGCTCCCGGGACAGCCAAGACTCCTACGAGCAGTACTTC.

This sequence joins TRBV7-3 and TRBJ2-3; the D gene is possibly TRBD2 (5 bases). This CDR3 region has 16 residues. Per the germline V gene, CDR1 is SGHTA and CDR2 is FQGTGA. V shed 5 bases and J shed 4 bases, with 19 bases lying between them. The DNA of the CDR3 is TGTGCCAGCAGCCATCGAGTGTCGGCCGGGGCAGATACGCAGTATTTT. Its translation is CASSHRVSAGADTQYF.